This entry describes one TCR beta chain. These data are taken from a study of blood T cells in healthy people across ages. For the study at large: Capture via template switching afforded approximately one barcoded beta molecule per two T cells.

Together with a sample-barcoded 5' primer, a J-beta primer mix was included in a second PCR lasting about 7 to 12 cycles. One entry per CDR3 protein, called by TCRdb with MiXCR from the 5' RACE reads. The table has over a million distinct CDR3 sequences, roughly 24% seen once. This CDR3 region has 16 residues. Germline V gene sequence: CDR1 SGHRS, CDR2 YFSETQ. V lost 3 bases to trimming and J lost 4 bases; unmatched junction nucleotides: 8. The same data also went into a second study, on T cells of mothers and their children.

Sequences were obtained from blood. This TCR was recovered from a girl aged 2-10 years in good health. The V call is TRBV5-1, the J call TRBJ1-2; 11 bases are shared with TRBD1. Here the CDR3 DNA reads TGCGCCAGCAGCTGGGGACAGGGGGAGAGTACCTATGGCTACACCTTC. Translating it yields CASSWGQGESTYGYTF.